This T cell receptor (beta chain) was profiled in a study of shared clonotypes between healthy human individuals. The naive CD8 fraction comprised CD45RO-negative cells positively selected for CCR7 and excluded terminally differentiated effector memory CD45RA+ cells. Clones were sequenced by immunoSEQ multiplex PCR, and TCRdb holds only the in-frame ones, with some missing. This table has more than 2 million clones, approximately 95% appearing once. The trim removed 4 bases at V and 2 bases at J, leaving 11 bases unmatched. Germline CDR1 is SEHNR and CDR2 is FQNEAQ (reference sequence). This CDR3 is built from 16 residues.

The rearrangement uses TRBV7-9 and TRBJ2-7, with 7 bases fitting TRBD2. The sample was naive CD8+ T cells sorted from blood. The TCR comes from a man younger than 35 in good health. For the CDR3, the DNA is TGTGCCAGCAGCTCCAGGGAGGGCAGGGCTGCCTACGAGCAGTACTTC. Translating gives CASSSREGRAAYEQYF.